One and the same sample provided the 26 T cell receptor beta chains below, sequenced in a study of T-cell memory formation after mild COVID-19. Using its own MiXCR run on the 5' RACE reads, TCRdb lists one record per CDR3 protein. The sample has some 440,000 distinct CDR3 sequences, roughly 23% seen once. Sequences were obtained from PBMCs or a T cell subset sorted from them (not recorded which). The receptors shown here come from an adult woman who had mild COVID-19 (a few samples of this study predate the infection). Cell type and time point are not known.

The chain joins TRBV19 to TRBJ1-2, with a weak D call TRBD1 (5 bases). The CDR3 is 14 residues long. Trimming shortened V by 3 bases and J by 6 bases, and 14 bases separated the two germline ends. Germline V gene data show CDR1 as LNHDA and CDR2 as SQIVND (reference sequence). For the CDR3, the DNA is TGTGCCAGTAGTATGGGGACGGGGCTGGATGGCTACACCTTC. Translated: CASSMGTGLDGYTF.

The chain uses TRBV20-1 and TRBJ2-7; a possible D gene is TRBD2 (6 bases). The V gene's germline CDR1 is DFQATT and CDR2 SNEGSKA (reference sequence). Trimming removed 5 bases from V and 3 bases from J, with 14 bases in between. The CDR3 sequence is 13 residues long. This CDR3 reads CSALMGGSYEQYF. CDR3 nucleotide sequence: TGCAGTGCTCTCATGGGGGGTAGCTACGAGCAGTACTTC.

The rearrangement joins TRBV7-9 to TRBJ2-1; 10 bases are shared with TRBD1. The CDR3 totals 15 residues. In germline, CDR1 is SEHNR, CDR2 FQNEAQ (reference sequence). The J segment lost 6 bases and the V segment lost 6 bases, leaving 8 bases of the junction unmatched. The CDR3 protein is CASRSDRGQGNEQFF. The CDR3 nucleotides are TGTGCCAGCAGATCTGACAGGGGGCAAGGCAATGAGCAGTTCTTC. The entire variable domain, with the rest obtained from reference TRBV7-9 and TRBJ2-1, is as follows: DTGVSQNPRHKITKRGQNVTFRCDPISEHNRLYWYRQTLGQGPEFLTYFQNEAQLEKSRLLSDRFSAERPKGSFSTLEIQRTEQGDSAMYLCASRSDRGQGNEQFFGPGTRLTVL.

The rearrangement uses TRBV12-3 or TRBV12-4 and TRBJ1-5; D is uncertain. This CDR3 region has 12 residues. V was clipped by 3 bases and J by 10 bases, with 10 bases between them. CDR3 amino acids: CASSFVSEPQHF. The CDR3 coding sequence is TGTGCCAGCAGTTTCGTGTCAGAACCCCAGCATTTT.

The genes are TRBV27 and TRBJ1-2; 8 bases match TRBD1. The CDR3 has 14 residues. V shed 4 bases and J 4 bases; nucleotides not matched to a gene: 5. Looked up from germline, CDR1 is MNHEY and CDR2 is SMNVEV (reference sequence). The CDR3 DNA sequence: TGTGCCAGCAGTTCCCAGGGGGCCACCTATGGCTACACCTTC. It specifies CASSSQGATYGYTF.

The chain is built from TRBV6-2 or TRBV6-3 and TRBJ1-2, with D possibly TRBD1 on 5 matching bases. The ends were cut back, 2 bases at V and 4 bases at J, with 11 bases in the middle. Germline V gives CDR1 MNHEY, CDR2 SVGEGT. The CDR3 covers 14 residues. CDR3 nucleotides: TGTGCCAGCAGTTACCTAGGGACGGCCTATGGCTACACCTTC. Translated, it gives CASSYLGTAYGYTF.

The chain has TRBV20-1 and TRBJ2-6; no definite D call. Looked up from germline, CDR1 is DFQATT and CDR2 is SNEGSKA (reference sequence). V lost 3 bases and J 1 base, leaving 7 bases between the germline ends. The CDR3 is 14 amino acids. CDR3 sequence (DNA): TGCAGTGCTAGGTCCGGGTCTGGGGCCAACGTCCTGACTTTC. This sequence encodes CSARSGSGANVLTF.

This sequence joins TRBV12-3 or TRBV12-4 and TRBJ1-4, with a weak D call TRBD1 (6 bases). This CDR3 has 16 residues. Trimming removed 5 bases at V and 3 bases at J, with 16 bases between. DNA of the CDR3: TGTGCCAGCAGTCACTCCCAGGGGTGGCCTAATGAAAAACTGTTTTTT. Its protein is CASSHSQGWPNEKLFF.

This CDR3 reads CASSPWTGFSEAFF. Written as DNA, the CDR3 is TGTGCCAGCAGCCCCTGGACAGGGTTTTCTGAAGCTTTCTTT. The chain recombines TRBV6-5 with TRBJ1-1, with 8 bases lining up with TRBD1. This CDR3 contains 14 residues. The germline V gene has CDR1 MNHEY and CDR2 SVGAGI. The V and J ends lost 6 bases and 6 bases, in that order; junction bases with no gene match: 9.

The V call is TRBV6-5, the J call TRBJ2-5; D remains unclear. The V gene's germline CDR1 is MNHEY and CDR2 SVGAGI. The CDR3 is 13 amino acids. V lost 6 bases and J 5 bases, leaving 13 bases between the germline ends. As DNA, the CDR3 is TGTGCCAGCAGGTCTTCTCTCCAGGAGACCCAGTACTTC. Amino acid sequence: CASRSSLQETQYF.

CDR3 amino acids: CASSFRGGPYNEQFF. CDR3 in DNA: TGTGCCAGCAGCTTTCGGGGGGGACCCTACAATGAGCAGTTCTTC. The gene calls are TRBV7-8 and TRBJ2-1, with 8 bases identical to TRBD2. Germline values: CDR1 SGHVS, CDR2 FQNEAQ. CDR3 length: 15 amino acids. J lost 2 bases, V lost 3 bases, and 3 bases had no gene match.

This chain uses TRBV30 with TRBJ2-7, with 13 bases fitting TRBD2. This CDR3 is 16 amino acids long. Per germline, CDR1 GTSNPN and CDR2 SVGIG (reference sequence). V was pared by 8 bases and J by 0 bases, with 10 bases of the junction left unmatched. The CDR3: CALWGGTSGNSYEQYF. DNA for the CDR3: TGTGCCCTCTGGGGCGGGACTAGCGGGAACTCCTACGAGCAGTACTTC.

The CDR3 here is CASSPRTGYGVDGYTF. Here the CDR3 DNA reads TGTGCCAGCAGCCCCCGGACAGGGTATGGGGTGGATGGCTACACCTTC. This rearrangement joins TRBV7-9 to TRBJ1-2; 8 positions match TRBD1. The CDR3 has 16 amino acids. V lost 5 bases, J lost 6 bases, and 14 bases stayed unmatched. Germline V CDR1 and CDR2: SEHNR, FQNEAQ (reference sequence).

Only a few counts were recorded for this clonotype. The rearrangement links TRBV6-5 to TRBJ2-1; possibly TRBD2 for D (6 bases). V lost 4 bases, J lost 5 bases, and 12 bases lay in between. The germline V gene encodes CDR1 MNHEY and CDR2 SVGAGI. The CDR3 length is 14 residues. CDR3 loop: CASSFGGVNNEQFF. CDR3 DNA sequence: TGTGCCAGCAGTTTCGGCGGGGTAAACAATGAGCAGTTCTTC.

The chain is built from TRBV6-5 and TRBJ1-1; D call uncertain. This CDR3 is 13 amino acids long. Germline V gene lookup returns CDR1 MNHEY and CDR2 SVGAGI. Trimming removed 0 bases at V and 10 bases at J, with 12 bases between. CDR3 DNA: TGTGCCAGCAGTTACTCTGAGACGTCGTTAGCTTTCTTT. It codes for CASSYSETSLAFF.

V gene TRBV9 combines with J gene TRBJ1-1; 9 bases fit TRBD1. The CDR3 loop spans 15 amino acids. V was clipped by 0 bases and J by 5 bases; unmatched bases: 5. Germline V gives CDR1 SGDLS, CDR2 YYNGEE. The CDR3 sequence is CASSVAGQGGTEAFF. The CDR3, as DNA: TGTGCCAGCAGCGTAGCGGGACAGGGAGGAACTGAAGCTTTCTTT.

The rearrangement links TRBV9 to TRBJ2-5; 8 bases align to TRBD1. Germline V gene lookup returns CDR1 SGDLS and CDR2 YYNGEE. V was pared by 0 bases and J by 1 base, with 8 bases of the junction left unmatched. This CDR3 is 17 amino acids long. The CDR3 bases are TGTGCCAGCAGCGTAGCTCTCACAGGGGGAGCCCAAGAGACCCAGTACTTC. Protein sequence: CASSVALTGGAQETQYF.

The chain employs TRBV29-1 and TRBJ2-4; no clear D gene. The germline CDR1 and CDR2 sequences are SQVTM and ANQGSEA. This CDR3 comprises 15 residues. V lost 4 bases and J 0 bases, leaving 13 bases between the germline ends. This chain's CDR3 is CSVALGSLAKNIQYF. The CDR3 DNA follows: TGCAGCGTTGCTTTGGGTTCCTTAGCCAAAAACATTCAGTACTTC.

The chain combines TRBV5-4 with TRBJ2-7, with 9 bases that match TRBD1. This CDR3 spans 14 amino acids. Germline CDR1 and CDR2: SGHNT and YYREEE (reference sequence). After removal of 5 bases from V and 5 bases from J, the junction contained 8 bases not matched to a gene. CDR3 DNA: TGTGCCAGCAGGGCCTGGGACAGGGTGAACGAGCAGTACTTC. Its protein is CASRAWDRVNEQYF.

This clonotype has a handful of counts. The chain links TRBV6-5 to TRBJ1-5, with a tentative D call TRBD1 (5 bases). Germline CDR1 is MNHEY and CDR2 is SVGAGI. The CDR3 length is 16 residues. Trimming pared 4 bases from V and 1 base from J, leaving 14 bases between. The CDR3 region is CASSSDRGASNQPQHF. CDR3 DNA sequence: TGTGCCAGCAGTTCCGATCGAGGGGCGAGCAATCAGCCCCAGCATTTT.

This clonotype was counted a few times. V gene TRBV6-2 or TRBV6-3 combines with J gene TRBJ2-4; D possibly corresponds to TRBD2 (6 bases). V was pared by 7 bases and J by 0 bases, with 19 bases between. CDR1 and CDR2 (germline): MNHEY, SVGEGT. The CDR3 runs to 17 residues. The CDR3 loop is CASTPPKRAGAKNIQYF. The CDR3, as DNA: TGTGCCAGCACCCCACCGAAGAGAGCGGGAGCCAAAAACATTCAGTACTTC.

This chain links TRBV6-5 with TRBJ2-5; weak D call: TRBD2 (5 bases). CDR1 is MNHEY, CDR2 SVGAGI, per germline. The length of the CDR3 is 13 residues. Between the trimmed V and J ends, which lost 7 bases and 0 bases, there was a span of 9 bases. The CDR3 loop is CASTRAYQETQYF. In nucleotides, the CDR3 is TGTGCCAGCACGAGGGCGTACCAAGAGACCCAGTACTTC.

The chain has TRBV7-2 and TRBJ2-1, with 8 bases fitting TRBD1. CDR3 size: 15 residues. Germline loops: CDR1 SGHTA, CDR2 FQGNSA. Losses at the gene ends were 3 bases for V and 7 bases for J; bases not matched to a gene: 8. CDR3 nucleotide sequence: TGTGCCAGCAGCTTTGACAGGGGATCGAGGAATGAGCAGTTCTTC. Residues: CASSFDRGSRNEQFF. The full variable domain, completed using reference TRBV7-2 and TRBJ2-1, is GAGVSQSPSNKVTEKGKDVELRCDPISGHTALYWYRQSLGQGLEFLIYFQGNSAPDKSGLPSDRFSAERTGGSVSTLTIQRTQQEDSAVYLCASSFDRGSRNEQFFGPGTRLTVL.

The chain carries TRBV7-6 and TRBJ2-3; D might be TRBD1 (6 bases). CDR3 size: 15 residues. With 2 bases removed from V and 4 bases from J, the gap between germline ends came to 13 bases. The germline V gene encodes CDR1 SGHVS and CDR2 FNYEAQ. This CDR3 reads CASSLQGWVADTQYF. Here the CDR3 DNA reads TGTGCCAGCAGCTTACAGGGGTGGGTTGCAGATACGCAGTATTTT.

This chain connects TRBV7-2 to TRBJ2-2, with 9 bases matching TRBD2. The CDR3 contains 17 residues. V was pared by 1 base and J by 1 base, with 4 bases of the junction left unmatched. CDR1 SGHTA and CDR2 FQGNSA come from the germline V gene. Written as DNA, the CDR3 is TGTGCCAGCAGCTTAGGACTAGCGGACCTGAACACCGGGGAGCTGTTTTTT. Its protein product is CASSLGLADLNTGELFF.

This clonotype was observed a few times. This rearrangement joins TRBV5-1 to TRBJ2-5; the D gene is possibly TRBD2 (6 bases). The CDR3 spans 15 residues. The V end was cut by 0 bases, the J end by 5 bases, with 14 bases between. Per germline, CDR1 SGHRS and CDR2 YFSETQ. The DNA of the CDR3 is TGCGCCAGCAGCTTGGTCGGGCTAGCGAGGGAGACCCAGTACTTC. Amino acid sequence: CASSLVGLARETQYF.